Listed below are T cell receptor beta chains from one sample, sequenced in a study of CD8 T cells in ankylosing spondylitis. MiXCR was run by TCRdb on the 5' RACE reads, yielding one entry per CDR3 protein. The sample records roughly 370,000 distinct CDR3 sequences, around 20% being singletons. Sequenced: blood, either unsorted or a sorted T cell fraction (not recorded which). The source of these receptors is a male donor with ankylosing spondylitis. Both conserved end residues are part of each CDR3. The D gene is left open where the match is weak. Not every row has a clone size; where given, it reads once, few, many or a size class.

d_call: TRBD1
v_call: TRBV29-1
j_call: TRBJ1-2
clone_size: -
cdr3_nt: TGCAGCGTTGTACAGGGGGGTAACTATGGCTACACCTTC
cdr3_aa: CSVVQGGNYGYTF

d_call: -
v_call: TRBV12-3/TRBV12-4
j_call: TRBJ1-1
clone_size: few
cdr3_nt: TGTGCCAGCAGTTTAGCCACTGAAGCTTTCTTT
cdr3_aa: CASSLATEAFF

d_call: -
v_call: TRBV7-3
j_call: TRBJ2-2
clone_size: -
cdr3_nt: TGTGCCAGCAGCGTGTCGAGAACCGGGGAGCTGTTTTTT
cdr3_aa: CASSVSRTGELFF

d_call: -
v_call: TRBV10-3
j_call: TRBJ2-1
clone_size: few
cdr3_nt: TGTGCCATCAGTGAGTCCTCGGAGTCCTACAATGAGCAGTTCTTC
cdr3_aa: CAISESSESYNEQFF

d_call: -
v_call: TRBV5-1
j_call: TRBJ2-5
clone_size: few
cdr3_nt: TGCGCCAGCAGCTTTGGTATCGGTCAAGGGGAGGAGACCCAGTACTTC
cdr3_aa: CASSFGIGQGEETQYF

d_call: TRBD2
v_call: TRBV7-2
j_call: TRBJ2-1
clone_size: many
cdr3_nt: TGTGCCAGCAGCTTTCCCACGGGAGGGAACAATGAGCAGTTCTTC
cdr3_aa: CASSFPTGGNNEQFF

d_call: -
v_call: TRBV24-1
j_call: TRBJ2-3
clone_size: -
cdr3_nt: TGTGCCACCAGTGATTTTGGTGGCAGAAACACAGATACGCAGTATTTT
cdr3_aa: CATSDFGGRNTDTQYF

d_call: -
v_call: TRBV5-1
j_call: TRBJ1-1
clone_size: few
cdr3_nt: TGCGCCAGCAGCTTGGACCCAGGAGGGGTCGGCACTGAAGCTTTCTTT
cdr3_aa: CASSLDPGGVGTEAFF

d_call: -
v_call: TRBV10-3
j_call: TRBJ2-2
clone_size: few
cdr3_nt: TGTGCCATCAGTCCCACGACAGTGAACACCGGGGAGCTGTTTTTT
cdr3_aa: CAISPTTVNTGELFF

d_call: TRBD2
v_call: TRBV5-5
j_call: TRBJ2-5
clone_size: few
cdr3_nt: TGTGCCAGCAGCCCGGGGACTAGCGCGAACCAAGAGACCCAGTACTTC
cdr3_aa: CASSPGTSANQETQYF

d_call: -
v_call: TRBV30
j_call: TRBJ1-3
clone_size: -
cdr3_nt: TGTGCCTGGAGTGACGGGTTAAGTAGAAACACCATATATTTT
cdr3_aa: CAWSDGLSRNTIYF

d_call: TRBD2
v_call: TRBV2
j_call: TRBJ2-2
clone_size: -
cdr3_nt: TGTGCCAGCAGCGGGCGGCTAGCGGGGGCGAACACCGGGGAGCTGTTTTTT
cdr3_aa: CASSGRLAGANTGELFF

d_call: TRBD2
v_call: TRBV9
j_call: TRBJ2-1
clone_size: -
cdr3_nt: TGTGCCAGCAGCGTAGAGGAGCGGGGGTGGGATGAGCAGTTCTTC
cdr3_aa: CASSVEERGWDEQFF

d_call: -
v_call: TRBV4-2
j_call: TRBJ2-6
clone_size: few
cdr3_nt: TGTGCCAGCAGCCAATCAGCCGGGGCTGGGGCCAACGTCCTGACTTTC
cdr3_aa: CASSQSAGAGANVLTF

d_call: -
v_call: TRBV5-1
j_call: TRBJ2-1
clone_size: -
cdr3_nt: TGCGCCAGCAGCCTGATTGAATACAATGAGCAGTTCTTC
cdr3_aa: CASSLIEYNEQFF

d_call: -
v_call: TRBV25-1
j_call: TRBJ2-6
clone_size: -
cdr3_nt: TGTGCCAGCAGTGACCCTAACAGGGCCTCTGGGGCCAACGTCCTGACTTTC
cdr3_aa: CASSDPNRASGANVLTF

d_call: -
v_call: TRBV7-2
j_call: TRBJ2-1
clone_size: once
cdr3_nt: TGTGCCAGCAGCTCCTCAGGGAGTTTAGTTATCGATGAGCAGTTCTTC
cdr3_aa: CASSSSGSLVIDEQFF

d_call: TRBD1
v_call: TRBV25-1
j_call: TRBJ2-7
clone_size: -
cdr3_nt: TGTGCCAGCGCCAGGGACAGCTACGAGCAGTACTTC
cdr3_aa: CASARDSYEQYF

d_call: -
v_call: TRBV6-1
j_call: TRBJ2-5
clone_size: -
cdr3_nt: TGTGCCAGCAGTGTTACTTGGGAGACCCAGTACTTC
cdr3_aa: CASSVTWETQYF

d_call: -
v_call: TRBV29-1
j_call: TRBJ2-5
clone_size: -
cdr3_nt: TGCAGTGCCGGGGAGAGCGGCCAAGAGACCCAGTACTTC
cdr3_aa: CSAGESGQETQYF

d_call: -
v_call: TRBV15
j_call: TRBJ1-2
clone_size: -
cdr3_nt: TGTGCCACCAGCAGAATCAGGGATGGCTATGGCTACACCTTC
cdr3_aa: CATSRIRDGYGYTF

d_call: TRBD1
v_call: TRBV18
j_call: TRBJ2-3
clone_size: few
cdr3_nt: TGTGCCAGCTCAGGGGCGCGACAGGGAGTGGACACAGATACGCAGTATTTT
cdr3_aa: CASSGARQGVDTDTQYF

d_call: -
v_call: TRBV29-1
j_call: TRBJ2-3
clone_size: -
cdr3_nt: TGCAGCGTTGAAAATACGCAGTATTTT
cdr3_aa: CSVENTQYF

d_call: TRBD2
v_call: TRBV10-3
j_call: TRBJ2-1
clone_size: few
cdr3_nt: TGTGCCATCAGTGGACTAGCGGGAGGGATATCCTACAATGAGCAGTTCTTC
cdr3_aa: CAISGLAGGISYNEQFF

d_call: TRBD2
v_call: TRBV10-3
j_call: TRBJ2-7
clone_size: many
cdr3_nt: TGTGCCATTAGCGGGAGGGCCCCCTACGAGCAGTACTTC
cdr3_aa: CAISGRAPYEQYF

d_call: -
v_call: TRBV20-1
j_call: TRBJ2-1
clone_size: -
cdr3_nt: TGCAGTGCTCTCCGACTGGTGACTGAGCAGTTCTTC
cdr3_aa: CSALRLVTEQFF

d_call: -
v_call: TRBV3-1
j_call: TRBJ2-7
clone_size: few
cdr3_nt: TGTGCCAGCAGCCAGTTACAGGGCCGATGGAGCTTC
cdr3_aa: CASSQLQGRWSF

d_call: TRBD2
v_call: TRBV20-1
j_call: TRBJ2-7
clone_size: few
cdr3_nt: TGCAGTGCCCTCGGACTAGCGGGGGGAATCTCCTACGAGCAGTACTTC
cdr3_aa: CSALGLAGGISYEQYF

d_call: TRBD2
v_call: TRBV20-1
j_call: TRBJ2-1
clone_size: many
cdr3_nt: TGCAGTGCCACGGGACTAGCGGGAGGAACAAAAGGTGAGCAGTTCTTC
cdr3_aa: CSATGLAGGTKGEQFF

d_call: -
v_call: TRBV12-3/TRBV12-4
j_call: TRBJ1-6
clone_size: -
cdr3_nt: TGTGCCAGCAGTTTAGCCTCGAATTCACCCCTCCACTTT
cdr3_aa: CASSLASNSPLHF

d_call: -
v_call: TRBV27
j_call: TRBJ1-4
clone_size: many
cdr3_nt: TGTGCCAGCAGTTTTCAGGGGTATGAAAAACTGTTTTTT
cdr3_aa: CASSFQGYEKLFF

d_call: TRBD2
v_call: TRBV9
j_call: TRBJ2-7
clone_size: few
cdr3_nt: TGTGCCAGCAGCGTCGGACTAGCGGACCTCTACGAGCAGTACTTC
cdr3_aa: CASSVGLADLYEQYF

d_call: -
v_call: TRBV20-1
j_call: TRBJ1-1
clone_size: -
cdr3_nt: TGCAGTGCCCCTCCTAAGGGGATGGCTTTCTTT
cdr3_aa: CSAPPKGMAFF

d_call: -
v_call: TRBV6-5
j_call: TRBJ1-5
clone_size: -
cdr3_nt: TGTGCCAGCAGTTACCAGTATGGAAATCAGCCCCAGCATTTT
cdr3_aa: CASSYQYGNQPQHF

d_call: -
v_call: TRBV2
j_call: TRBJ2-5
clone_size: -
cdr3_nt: TGTGCCAGCAGTGAAGCGCTTCGAGGGGCTGGGACCCAGTACTTC
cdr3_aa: CASSEALRGAGTQYF

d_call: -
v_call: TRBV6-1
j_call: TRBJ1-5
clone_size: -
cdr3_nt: TGTGCCAGCAAAGGCATGGGGCAGAGCCGCAATCAGCCCCAGCATTTT
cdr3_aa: CASKGMGQSRNQPQHF

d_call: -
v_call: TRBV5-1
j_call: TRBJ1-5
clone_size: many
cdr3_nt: TGCGCCAGCAGCTTGGGGGGCTGGACGAATCAGCCCCAGCATTTT
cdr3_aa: CASSLGGWTNQPQHF

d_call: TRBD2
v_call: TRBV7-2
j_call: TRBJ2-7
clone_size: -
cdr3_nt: TGTGCCAGCAGCCTAGTCACTAGCGGGACCTACGAGCAGTACTTC
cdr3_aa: CASSLVTSGTYEQYF

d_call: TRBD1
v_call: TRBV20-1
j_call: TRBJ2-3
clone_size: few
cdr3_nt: TGCAGTGCTAGAGACCCTGGGCAGGGGGCGGGAGATACGCAGTATTTT
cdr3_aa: CSARDPGQGAGDTQYF

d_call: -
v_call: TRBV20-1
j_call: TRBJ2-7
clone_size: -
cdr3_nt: TGCAGTGCTAGAGATGGGGCAGGATCCTACGAGCAGTACTTC
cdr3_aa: CSARDGAGSYEQYF

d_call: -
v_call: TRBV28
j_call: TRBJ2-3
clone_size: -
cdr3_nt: TGTGCCAGCAGTTCCTTTGTGGGTGTTGTGGCAGATACGCAGTATTTT
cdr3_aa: CASSSFVGVVADTQYF

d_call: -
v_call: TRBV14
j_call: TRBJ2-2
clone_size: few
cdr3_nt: TGTGCCAGCAGCCAAGTTAGGGGCCCACAGAACACCGGGGAGCTGTTTTTT
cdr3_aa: CASSQVRGPQNTGELFF

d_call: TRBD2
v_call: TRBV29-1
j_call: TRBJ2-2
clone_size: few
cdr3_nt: TGCAGCGTTGGGGGGGGAGATACACCGGGGAAGCTGTTTTTT
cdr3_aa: CSVGGGDTPGKLFF

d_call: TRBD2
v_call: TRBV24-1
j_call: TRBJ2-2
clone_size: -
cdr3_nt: TGTGCCACCAGTGATGGACTAGAGCTCGGTGGGGAGCTGTTTTTT
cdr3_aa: CATSDGLELGGELFF

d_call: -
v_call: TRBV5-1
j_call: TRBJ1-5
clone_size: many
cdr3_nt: TGCGCCAGCAGCTTAGACGGACATAGCAATCAGCCCCAGCATTTT
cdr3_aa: CASSLDGHSNQPQHF

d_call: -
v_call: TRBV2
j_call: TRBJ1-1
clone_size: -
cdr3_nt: TGTGCCAGCAGTGAAGACGGGGGTTGGACTGAAGCTTTCTTT
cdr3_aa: CASSEDGGWTEAFF

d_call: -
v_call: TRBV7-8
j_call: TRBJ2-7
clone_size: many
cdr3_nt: TGTGCCAGCAGCTTAGCGATTGGTGCAGGGGTGATCTACGAGCAGTACTTC
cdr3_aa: CASSLAIGAGVIYEQYF

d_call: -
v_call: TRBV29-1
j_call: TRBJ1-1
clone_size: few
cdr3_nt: TGCAGCGTTGAGGGAAGGGGGAAGAGGGATGCCAAGACGGCTGAAGCTTTCTTT
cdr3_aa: CSVEGRGKRDAKTAEAFF

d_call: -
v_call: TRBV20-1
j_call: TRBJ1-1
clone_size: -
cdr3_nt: TGCAGTGCTAGAGTTTTCCTGGAGATGAACACTGAAGCTTTCTTT
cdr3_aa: CSARVFLEMNTEAFF

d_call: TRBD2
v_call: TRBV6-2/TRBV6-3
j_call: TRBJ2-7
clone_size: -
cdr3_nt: TGTGCCAGCAGTCAGGGACTAGCCCCCTACGAGCAGTACTTC
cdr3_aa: CASSQGLAPYEQYF

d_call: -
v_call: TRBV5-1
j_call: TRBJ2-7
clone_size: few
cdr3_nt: TGCGCCAGCAGCCCGGTTAATGCACCTAACCCCTACGAGCAGTACTTC
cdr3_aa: CASSPVNAPNPYEQYF

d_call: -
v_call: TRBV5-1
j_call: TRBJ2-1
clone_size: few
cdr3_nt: TGCGCCAGCAGCACCCTTCTGCGGGCTAAGCAGTTCTTC
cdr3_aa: CASSTLLRAKQFF

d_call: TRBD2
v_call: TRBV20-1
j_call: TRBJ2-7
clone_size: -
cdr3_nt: TGCAGTGCTAGTCTGGGGGGGGTGTCCAGCTCCTATGGCGAGCAGTACTTC
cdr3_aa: CSASLGGVSSSYGEQYF

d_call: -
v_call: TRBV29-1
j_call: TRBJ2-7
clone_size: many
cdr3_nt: TGCAGCGTTGGAGGCGGCTTCTACGAGCAGTACTTC
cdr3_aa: CSVGGGFYEQYF

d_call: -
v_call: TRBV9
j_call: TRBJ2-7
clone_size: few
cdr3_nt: TGTGCCAGCAGCGTTGAACAGGGACGGGACCAGTACTTC
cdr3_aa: CASSVEQGRDQYF